The clone carrying this TCR beta chain was recorded at least ten times. The antigen remains undetermined. The sample is drawn from a study of T cell responses to AZD1222 COVID-19 vaccine. Across the study: The analysis combined second doses at about 4 or about 12 weeks.

Sequencing used immunoSEQ multiplex PCR; TCRdb keeps in-frame clones, though not all of them. The sample yields 150,000 to 200,000 clones, approximately 93% seen once. Study-level results: An increase in Spike-specific TCR breadth and depth was observed after two AZD1222 doses.

Germline lookup yields CDR1 SGHNT and CDR2 YYREEE (reference sequence). The CDR3 runs 14 residues. V gave up 3 bases and J gave up 8 bases, with 12 bases separating them. The TCR comes from an adult in good health. Sequenced here: peripheral blood, sampled on day 0 of AZD1222 vaccination. V is TRBV5-4 and J is TRBJ1-6, with D maybe TRBD1 (5 bases). Here the CDR3 DNA reads TGTGCCAGCAGCTCGAACCTAGGGGATTCACCCCTCCACTTT. It yields the protein CASSSNLGDSPLHF.